These 2 T cell receptor beta chains were all obtained from the same sample, sequenced in a study of lymphopenia after photon versus proton radiotherapy. Assay: immunoSEQ multiplex PCR; the TCRdb copy retains only in-frame clones and omits some. The table lists roughly 150,000 clones, roughly nine tenths of them singletons, with about 4.3% in the top ten. Material: peripheral blood, obtained from a patient treated with photon-based radiotherapy. Every receptor here comes from a man between 45 and 60 years old with gastric cancer.

The chain links TRBV5-1 to TRBJ2-7, with D maybe TRBD1 (6 bases). The CDR3 loop spans 14 amino acids. Trimming stripped 0 bases from V and 1 base from J, with 8 bases between. CDR1 and CDR2 (germline): SGHRS, YFSETQ. The CDR3, as DNA: TGCGCCAGCAGCTTGGGAGGACAGTCCTACGAGCAGTACTTC. Translated, it gives CASSLGGQSYEQYF.

The V gene is TRBV6-5, the J gene TRBJ1-5; D is perhaps TRBD1 (6 bases). V lost 5 bases, J lost 4 bases, and 9 bases lay in between. Looked up from germline, CDR1 is MNHEY and CDR2 is SVGAGI. The CDR3 loop spans 13 amino acids. CDR3: CASSETGNQPQHF. The DNA of the CDR3 is TGTGCCAGCAGTGAAACAGGGAATCAGCCCCAGCATTTT.